Listed here are 19 T cell receptor beta chains from one sample, sequenced in a study of cytomegalovirus exposure and HLA in healthy donors. In the PCR, 60 Vbeta and 13 Jbeta primers were used. Repertoires were generated with immunoSEQ multiplex PCR, while TCRdb's copy carries only in-frame clones and drops some. In the table there are around 150,000 clones, almost 80% of which are singletons. Input material: PBMCs. The receptors come from a man over 45 in good health and CMV-seropositive.

V and J are TRBV4-1 and TRBJ2-1, with D possibly matching TRBD1 (6 bases). There are 15 residues in the CDR3. V lost 0 bases, J lost 5 bases, and 11 bases lay in between. Germline CDR1 reads MGHRA; CDR2 reads YSYEKL. The CDR3 nucleotides are TGCGCCAGCAGCCAAGAGGGGGCCCGGCACAATGAGCAGTTCTTC. Protein: CASSQEGARHNEQFF.

This clone was counted a single time. This chain links TRBV27 with TRBJ1-6; D ambiguous. Germline CDR1 and CDR2: MNHEY and SMNVEV (reference sequence). V was trimmed by 5 bases and J by 10 bases, leaving 9 bases between them. The CDR3 totals 12 residues. CDR3 residues: CASSQLGSPLHF. The DNA for the CDR3 is TGTGCCAGCAGTCAGCTGGGCTCACCCCTCCACTTT.

The rearrangement joins TRBV5-1 to TRBJ2-2, with a possible D match to TRBD2 (6 bases). This CDR3 region has 16 residues. CDR1 is SGHRS and CDR2 is YFSETQ in the germline V gene. Deletions cut 4 bases from V and 0 bases from J, with 13 bases between. The CDR3 DNA follows: TGCGCCAGCAGCGGTACAGGACTACCGAACACCGGGGAGCTGTTTTTT. As protein: CASSGTGLPNTGELFF.

The chain joins TRBV9 to TRBJ1-5; TRBD1 matches at 7 bases. CDR3 length: 16 amino acids. Trimming cost V 0 bases and J 6 bases; bases outside gene matches: 9. Germline loops: CDR1 SGDLS, CDR2 YYNGEE. The CDR3 nucleotides read TGTGCCAGCAGCGTAGCGCTAGGGGGCTTGTTTCAGCCCCAGCATTTT. Translated: CASSVALGGLFQPQHF.

The V call is TRBV5-6, the J call TRBJ2-2, with TRBD2 matching 8 bases. CDR1 is SGHDT and CDR2 is YYEEEE in the germline V gene. The V segment lost 3 bases and the J segment 7 bases; nucleotides outside the gene matches: 14. This CDR3 comprises 17 residues. The CDR3 loop reads CASSSQRVAGSFGELFF. CDR3 nucleotides: TGTGCCAGCAGCTCCCAGAGAGTAGCGGGGTCCTTCGGGGAGCTGTTTTTT. Variable domain in full (rest from reference TRBV5-6 and TRBJ2-2): DAGVTQSPTHLIKTRGQQVTLRCSPKSGHDTVSWYQQALGQGPQFIFQYYEEEERQRGNFPDRFSGHQFPNYSSELNVNALLLGDSALYLCASSSQRVAGSFGELFFGEGSRLTVL.

CDR3 region: CASSSQGQGNYGYTF. The CDR3, as DNA: TGTGCCAGCAGCTCCCAGGGGCAGGGGAACTATGGCTACACCTTC. The rearrangement joins TRBV9 to TRBJ1-2, with TRBD1 as a possible D gene (6 bases). Germline V gene lookup returns CDR1 SGDLS and CDR2 YYNGEE. The CDR3 consists of 15 residues. Trimming pared 4 bases from V and 2 bases from J, leaving 15 bases between.

This clone was observed a few times. This chain links TRBV27 with TRBJ2-5; 9 nucleotides align to TRBD2. The CDR3 consists of 14 residues. V dropped 6 bases and J dropped 5; count of bases not matched to a gene: 7. The germline V gene encodes CDR1 MNHEY and CDR2 SMNVEV (reference sequence). CDR3 nucleotides: TGTGCCAGCAGGGGGCGGGGGGGTTATGAGACCCAGTACTTC. It yields the protein CASRGRGGYETQYF.

The gene calls are TRBV6-5 and TRBJ1-1, with D unclear. Germline CDR1 reads MNHEY; CDR2 reads SVGAGI. V was shortened by 0 bases and J by 1 base, with 6 bases between the two germline ends. The CDR3 totals 14 residues. The CDR3 DNA sequence: TGTGCCAGCAGTTACTCGAACAGGAACACTGAAGCTTTCTTT. Protein: CASSYSNRNTEAFF.

The V gene is TRBV6-4, the J gene TRBJ1-6; D remains unclear. The CDR3 extends over 14 amino acids. Germline V lookup: CDR1 MRHNA, CDR2 SNTAGT. Between the trimmed V and J ends, which lost 2 bases and 5 bases, there was a span of 7 bases. This CDR3 is CASSDTRNNSPLHF. In DNA, the CDR3 is TGTGCCAGCAGTGACACCAGAAATAATTCACCCCTCCACTTT.

V is TRBV5-6 and J is TRBJ1-2, with D tentatively TRBD1 (5 bases). CDR1 SGHDT and CDR2 YYEEEE come from the germline V gene. This CDR3 contains 16 residues. Trimming left V 1 base short and J 8 bases short, with 21 bases between. CDR3 loop: CASSLYTGRVLRGYTF. In DNA, the CDR3 is TGTGCCAGCAGCTTGTATACGGGCAGGGTCCTCCGCGGCTACACCTTC.

The genes are TRBV5-1 and TRBJ2-2; TRBD1 might be the D (5 bases). The V gene lost 5 bases and the J gene lost 0 bases, with 11 bases spanning the gap. Germline-derived CDR1 and CDR2 are SGHRS and YFSETQ. The CDR3 runs to 15 residues. The CDR3 DNA sequence: TGCGCCAGCAGGAATGACAGATCGAACACCGGGGAGCTGTTTTTT. It translates to CASRNDRSNTGELFF. Using reference TRBV5-1 and TRBJ2-2 for the parts outside the CDR3, the full variable domain is KAGVTQTPRYLIKTRGQQVTLSCSPISGHRSVSWYQQTPGQGLQFLFEYFSETQRNKGNFPGRFSGRQFSNSRSEMNVSTLELGDSALYLCASRNDRSNTGELFFGEGSRLTVL.

The rearrangement joins TRBV5-6 to TRBJ1-2; the match to TRBD1 covers 9 bases. The CDR3 is 14 amino acids. Germline CDR1 is SGHDT and CDR2 is YYEEEE. Trimming at V came to 2 bases and at J to 7 bases, leaving 6 bases not matched to a gene. The CDR3 loop reads CASSFYRGLSGYTF. CDR3 in DNA: TGTGCCAGCAGCTTTTACAGGGGGCTAAGTGGCTACACCTTC.

The chain couples TRBV2 to TRBJ1-5, with D perhaps TRBD1 (5 bases). The CDR3 is 15 residues long. Trimming removed 6 bases at V and 3 bases at J, with 15 bases between. Germline assignment: CDR1 SNHLY and CDR2 FYNNEI. The DNA of the CDR3 is TGTGCCAGCAGGGATACAGGAATAGTCAATCAGCCCCAGCATTTT. Amino acids: CASRDTGIVNQPQHF.

V gene TRBV13 combines with J gene TRBJ2-1; TRBD2 might be the D (6 bases). V gave up 1 base and J gave up 2 bases, with 9 bases separating them. The CDR3 is made up of 15 amino acids. Germline V gene data show CDR1 as PRHDT and CDR2 as FYEKMQ (reference sequence). The CDR3 loop reads CASSLAGETYNEQFF. The CDR3 bases are TGTGCCAGCAGCTTAGCGGGGGAGACCTACAATGAGCAGTTCTTC.

The CDR3 DNA reads TGTGCCAGCAGCTTGTTATCAGGGGGTATTGGTGGCTACACCTTC. Its protein is CASSLLSGGIGGYTF. This chain uses TRBV5-6 with TRBJ1-2, with 7 bases that match TRBD1. Germline V gene data show CDR1 as SGHDT and CDR2 as YYEEEE. With V trimmed by 1 base and J by 7 bases, 10 bases remained unmatched. The CDR3 length is 15 residues.

The V gene is TRBV5-1, the J gene TRBJ1-6, with D possibly matching TRBD1 (5 bases). The V end lost 5 bases, the J end lost 9 bases, and 15 bases lay between the germline ends. In germline, CDR1 is SGHRS, CDR2 YFSETQ. The CDR3 extends over 14 amino acids. The CDR3 sequence: CASRETVSSSPLHF. CDR3 nucleotide sequence: TGCGCCAGCAGGGAGACAGTTTCTAGTTCACCCCTCCACTTT.

The table lists this clone with a count of one. This chain links TRBV19 with TRBJ1-5, with unresolved D. Trimming cost V 4 bases and J 10 bases, with 8 bases left between them. This CDR3 is built from 11 residues. The germline gives CDR1 LNHDA, CDR2 SQIVND (reference sequence). The DNA for the CDR3 is TGTGCCAGTAGTAACAGTTATCCCCAGCATTTT. It specifies CASSNSYPQHF.

The V and J genes are TRBV4-3 and TRBJ1-6; TRBD1 aligns across 10 bases. Germline-derived CDR1 and CDR2 are LGHNA and YSLEER. The V segment lost 0 bases and the J segment 1 base; nucleotides outside the gene matches: 9. The CDR3 covers 20 residues. The CDR3 reads CASSQDFTGTGVSYNSPLHF. The CDR3 DNA follows: TGCGCCAGCAGCCAAGATTTTACCGGGACAGGGGTTTCCTATAATTCACCCCTCCACTTT.

This chain uses TRBV11-1 with TRBJ2-7, with 7 bases matching TRBD1. Germline CDR1 and CDR2: SGHAT and FQDESV (reference sequence). The CDR3 covers 13 residues. Trimming removed 5 bases from V and 4 bases from J; junction bases left unmatched: 5. The CDR3 nucleotides are TGTGCCAGCAGCCCGGACAGGTCGTACGAGCAGTACTTC. This gives the protein CASSPDRSYEQYF.